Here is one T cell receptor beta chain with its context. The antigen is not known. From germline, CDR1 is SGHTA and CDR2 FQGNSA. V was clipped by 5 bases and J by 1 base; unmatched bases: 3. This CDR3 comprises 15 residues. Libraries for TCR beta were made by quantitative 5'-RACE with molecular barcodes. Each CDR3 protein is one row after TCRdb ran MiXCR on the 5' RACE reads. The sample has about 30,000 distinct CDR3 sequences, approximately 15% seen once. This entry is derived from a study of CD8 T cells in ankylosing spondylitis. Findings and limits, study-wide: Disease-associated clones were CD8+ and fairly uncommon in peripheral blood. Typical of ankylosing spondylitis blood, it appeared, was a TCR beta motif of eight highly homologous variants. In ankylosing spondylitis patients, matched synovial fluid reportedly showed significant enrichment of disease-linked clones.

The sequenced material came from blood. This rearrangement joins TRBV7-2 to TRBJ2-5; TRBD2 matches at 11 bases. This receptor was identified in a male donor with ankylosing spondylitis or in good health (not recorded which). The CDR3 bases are TGTGCCAGCAGCCCCGGGACTAGCGGCCAAGAGACCCAGTACTTC. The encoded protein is CASSPGTSGQETQYF.